The source of this T cell receptor beta chain is a study of cytomegalovirus exposure and HLA in healthy donors (TCRdb year 2017). Study-level background: An earlier analysis of approximately 590 of the donors reported more than 250 Gb of sequence data and roughly 100 million unique TCR beta sequences from 150 million to 200 million T cells. Around 320 gigabases of sequencing data and approximately 80 million unique TCR sequences were included in an early release covering about 700 HLA-typed donors. Among the roughly 410 genotyped donors, about 83% belonged to the genetic ancestry cluster associated with self-reported Caucasian donors. The study was designed to test whether signatures of past pathogen exposure could be identified by cataloging public T cell receptors. The study used immunosequencing to profile the T cell repertoires of approximately 640 subjects and linked those repertoires to cytomegalovirus serostatus. Along with the approximately 650-subject first cohort, a separate validation cohort of more than 90 different subjects was used. The study combined high-throughput TCR immunosequencing, statistical association of individual TCRs with disease status, and machine learning to predict cytomegalovirus infection status. A later analysis re-analyzed previously published TCR beta repertoires from 650 to 800 donors and added high-resolution HLA genotyping to study TCR occurrence patterns. Rather than using new phenotypic data, the later analysis identified candidate immune exposures from TCR beta sequences and from how often those sequences occurred across donors. In an earlier analysis of 587 of the donors, high-throughput TCR beta sequencing was used to judge whether each TCR beta V gene segment behaved as functional or pseudogenic. Donor age, sex, ethnicity and CMV serostatus were compiled together with the repertoire data. A later genetic analysis used genome-wide SNP genotypes for about 60% of the roughly 670 donors, treating that subset as a discovery cohort. Every repertoire in the discovery cohort had been generated on one and the same sequencing platform. HLA typing covered class I and class II loci at four-digit resolution. Typing coverage varied by locus: roughly 629-640 donors for A, B, C, DRB1 and DQB1; approximately 560 for DQA1; more than 600 for DPA1; approximately 490 for DPB1. Because of strong linkage in the cohort, roughly five DR-DQ haplotypes were treated as single units for association and clustering. On average, about 240,000 unique TCR beta nucleotide sequences were sequenced per donor among 398 genotyped donors of the cohort, with roughly 18% of those sequences being non-productive. The paper as a whole reports these results and caveats: Because counts were too low, under 20 rarely observed V segments, including chromosome 9 orphons, were left out of the earlier analysis of several hundred of the donors. According to a later genetic analysis, donors in an Asian-associated ancestry cluster had fewer N-insertions in productive TCRs than the roughly 700-donor mean. HLA typing was unavailable for some donors at each locus, so association tests used only the typed subset. Only TCR beta chains were sequenced in this cohort, and the absence of alpha or paired-chain data limited detectable features. The 87-base-pair reads could not distinguish some IMGT-functional V segments, including TRBV6-2 and TRBV6-3, so those segments were excluded. When HLA alleles, especially DR and DQ, strongly co-occurred, TCR associations were difficult to assign to individual alleles. A later genetic analysis associated a missense DCLRE1C variant with V-gene and J-gene trimming of TCR beta chains, and an independent cohort replicated the association. Broadly in line with IMGT annotations, most TCR beta V segments showed up in productive rearrangements about 87% or about 30% of the time in an earlier analysis of around 600 of the donors. The authors suggested that the approach could potentially be extended to other disease states and immunological phenotypes. Linkage disequilibrium might explain the correlated functional status among segregating V segments, but an unknown experimental factor could not be ruled out. The study listed 164 TCR beta chains as associated with cytomegalovirus. While some public TCRs were present in many individuals, most TCR sequences turned up only very rarely across donors. The classifier was reported to diagnose cytomegalovirus status with high specificity and sensitivity in both the original and validation cohorts. In vitro tests confirmed that three of the cytomegalovirus-associated TCR beta chains recognize cytomegalovirus antigens. Immune exposure information for the cohort was limited to CMV serostatus. A later analysis found that most CMV-associated TCR beta chains appeared HLA-restricted, with HLA associations seemingly driven largely by CMV exposure. In a later analysis, TCR association rates were found to vary across HLA loci, with the most associated TCRs seen for DRB1 alleles and the fewest for HLA-C alleles. A group of highly shared sequence variants was considered likely to be a technical artifact of the sequencing pipeline. A later analysis associated 16,951 TCR beta sequences with specific HLA alleles at a false discovery rate of 0.05. Compared with equally common non-associated chains, HLA-associated TCR beta chains in a later analysis were more clonally expanded and had lower generation probabilities. A further reported finding was that TCR beta sequences accurately predicted the HLA-A and HLA-B alleles for most subjects in the first cohort. The presence/absence analyses assumed that sequencing depth was roughly uniform across donors, and that assumption may not be true. A later analysis reported that several top co-occurrence clusters appeared linked to parvovirus B19, influenza, CMV and Epstein-Barr virus.

The cohort consisted of 650 to 700 healthy bone marrow donors. Cohort members were all nominally healthy when sampled, although unrecorded immune exposures were likely present. The donor was CMV seropositive and belonged to the group of a few hundred seropositive cohort members. Each donor provided a peripheral blood sample, and peripheral blood mononuclear cells were used for TCR beta sequencing. Genomic DNA extraction from the blood cell samples was performed with the Qiagen DNeasy Blood Extraction Kit. Receptors were amplified or captured by the immunoSEQ multiplex PCR assay. A mixture of 60 forward primers for TCR Vbeta segments and 13 reverse primers for TCR Jbeta segments was used in the multiplex PCR. The CDR3 region of rearranged TCR beta genes was amplified from genomic DNA by a multiplex PCR assay. On the Illumina HiSeq System, the amplified TCR beta libraries were sequenced as 87-base-pair reads. Processing in the source paper ran as follows. Across the 666 repertoires, a later analysis counted 80 million or so unique TCR beta chains, around 10 million of which were shared by at least two donors. Raw reads were error-corrected and collapsed into unique sequences with a nearest-neighbor algorithm that merged closely related sequences to remove PCR and sequencing errors. Alignment of CDR3 sequences to IMGT reference sequences was used to assign V, D and J gene segments. For a sequence to be retained, a match of at least six nucleotides to both a V gene segment and a J gene segment was required. Rearrangements were called productive when the CDR3 lacked stop codons and stayed in frame with V and J; all others were non-productive. Following IMGT convention, CDR3 was defined as the stretch from the second conserved V-encoded cysteine up to the conserved J-encoded phenylalanine. Sequences without an unambiguous match to a single V gene segment were excluded from the earlier analysis of approximately 600 of the donors. An earlier analysis of 587 of the donors called V segments functional above 56.7% productive rearrangements and segregating when the between-donor standard deviation exceeded 5%. A statistical classification framework was built for diagnosing cytomegalovirus status from the catalog of TCR beta chain sequences. A later analysis assigned V and J genes by comparing TCR nucleotide sequences with IMGT/GENE-DB human TR gene sequences. In a later analysis, CDR3 sequences and most-parsimonious VDJ recombination scenarios were assigned using the TCRdist pipeline. In a later analysis, each TCR beta chain was defined by its CDR3 amino acid sequence together with its V-gene family, and reads lacking a unique V-gene family were excluded. As a way to deal with suspected cross-contamination and a sequencing artifact, a later analysis dropped hundreds of nucleotide sequences that were highly shared and had low generation probability. In a later analysis, a clonal expansion index was calculated for each public chain from normalized within-repertoire ranks of inferred template counts. In a later analysis, generation probabilities were computed using a VDJ recombination model fitted to out-of-frame rearrangements, and the results were checked against IGoR. Hypergeometric tests were used in a later analysis to score TCR-TCR, TCR-HLA and TCR-CMV co-occurrence, with a repertoire-size bias correction applied to the TCR pairs. False discovery rates were estimated in a later analysis by permuting HLA or CMV assignments 20 times. In a later analysis, co-occurring TCRs were grouped with DBSCAN, and TCRdist sequence similarity was added when clustering was performed within HLA-allele-positive subsets. Repertoires with fewer than 30,000 or more than 120,000 public chains were left out of co-occurrence clustering, as were five repertoires with anomalous nucleotide sharing. What TCRdb holds here is the immuneACCESS table cut down to in-frame rearrangements. Part of the clones is not present; checked against another copy, under half of the missing clones reflect an unresolved V gene, and the others are unexplained. For V, J and clone size, that table is used; D and trimming come from the DNA. The sample profile shows 140,000 to 150,000 clones; 75% to 85% of them were found once. Less than 3% of the sample is taken by the ten largest.

Relative to germline, V is 8 bases shorter and J is 1 base shorter, with 12 bases between their ends. The germline V gene (reference sequence) supplies CDR1 MNHEY and CDR2 SMNVEV. Including the terminal cysteine and phenylalanine, the CDR3 comprises 13 residues. CDR3 DNA only is kept here, 39 bases in frame from base 1. On this clone: There is no known antigen for this receptor. Qualities for individual bases were not recorded, and no much larger clone is one base off.

Sequencing input: PBMCs. The sequence was obtained from a woman aged 18-30 years in good health and CMV-seropositive. This chain is built from TRBV27 and TRBJ2-7, and the D gene may be TRBD2, 6 bases matching. The DNA sequence is given as TGTGCCAGCGGGAGGCAGGTTTCCTACGAGCAGTACTTC. It specifies CASGRQVSYEQYF.